This TCR beta chain was profiled in a study of blood T cell repertoires in COVID-19. Study-level background: The study drew acute and convalescent COVID-19 samples from the United States, Italy and Spain.

As processed by the authors: Amplification of reference gene primers was used by the study to estimate nucleated cell counts. Some clones are missing from TCRdb's copy, which holds only in-frame ones; the method was immunoSEQ multiplex PCR. V and J calls and clone size come straight from that table; D and trimming were deduced from the DNA. Of under 300,000 clones in the sample, more than 70% are singletons; the top ten hold about 12%. From germline, CDR1 is MNHEY and CDR2 SMNVEV (reference sequence). The V and J ends lost 5 bases and 0 bases, in that order; junction bases with no gene match: 11. This CDR3 has 17 residues.

The genes are TRBV27 and TRBJ2-3; 7 positions agree with TRBD2. This TCR was sampled from an elderly man with acute or convalescent COVID-19. Sequencing input: peripheral blood. The CDR3 reads CASSLIGLGTSTDTQYF. CDR3 DNA: TGTGCCAGCAGTCTGATCGGACTAGGGACTAGCACAGATACGCAGTATTTT.